The 8 T cell receptor beta chains below were found in one sample sequenced in a study of technical replicates of blood from several donors. Assay: immunoSEQ multiplex PCR; the TCRdb copy retains only in-frame clones and omits some. The sample lists fewer than 90,000 clones; 89% were seen once. The source material was T cells isolated from PBMCs. These receptors all stem from a human donor in good health.

This clone showed up just once. The chain couples TRBV4-1 to TRBJ2-1, with 10 nucleotides matching TRBD1. The length of the CDR3 is 14 residues. Trimming removed 1 base from V and 7 bases from J; junction bases left unmatched: 1. Germline V gene data show CDR1 as MGHRA and CDR2 as YSYEKL. The CDR3 here is CASSQGTGGNEQFF. CDR3 nucleotide sequence: TGCGCCAGCAGCCAAGGGACAGGGGGGAATGAGCAGTTCTTC.

The rearrangement links TRBV7-2 to TRBJ1-3, with D uncertain. V was clipped by 3 bases and J by 2 bases, with 8 bases between them. The CDR3 runs to 14 residues. CDR1 and CDR2 (germline): SGHTA, FQGNSA. The CDR3 protein is CASSLLGAGNTIYF. In DNA form, the CDR3 reads TGTGCCAGCAGCTTGCTCGGGGCTGGAAACACCATATATTTT.

The chain has TRBV16 and TRBJ1-2; 11 bases agree with TRBD1. The CDR3 is 17 residues long. Germline CDR1 reads KGHSY; CDR2 reads FQNENV. V shed 0 bases and J 4 bases; nucleotides not matched to a gene: 7. CDR3 region: CASSQSADRGPGYGYTF. For the CDR3, the DNA is TGTGCCAGCAGCCAATCCGCGGACAGGGGGCCGGGCTATGGCTACACCTTC.

The rearrangement links TRBV25-1 to TRBJ2-7; D call uncertain. The CDR3 is 13 residues long. The V end was cut by 1 base, the J end by 3 bases, with 7 bases between. Germline CDR1 MGHDK, CDR2 SYGVNS. CDR3 region: CASSEFISYEQYF. In DNA, the CDR3 is TGTGCCAGCAGTGAATTTATCAGCTACGAGCAGTACTTC.

V usage is TRBV2 and J usage is TRBJ1-2; weak D call: TRBD1 (5 bases). Trimming left V 9 bases short and J 1 base short, with 6 bases between. Germline V CDR1 and CDR2: SNHLY, FYNNEI. The CDR3 is made up of 11 amino acids. DNA for the CDR3: TGTGCCAGGACAGATAACTATGGCTACACCTTC. It translates to CARTDNYGYTF.

The V call is TRBV4-2, the J call TRBJ2-7; 8 positions match TRBD2. Germline trimming cut 0 bases from V and 3 bases from J; bases unmatched to any gene: 16. This CDR3 region has 19 residues. Per the germline V gene, CDR1 is LGHNA and CDR2 is YNFKEQ. The CDR3 protein is CASSQDIAVRSGSFYEQYF. CDR3 in DNA: TGTGCCAGCAGCCAAGATATAGCGGTTCGGAGCGGGAGTTTCTACGAGCAGTACTTC.

The chain recombines TRBV7-9 with TRBJ2-7; D ambiguous. The length of the CDR3 is 11 residues. Germline V gene lookup returns CDR1 SEHNR and CDR2 FQNEAQ (reference sequence). V lost 3 bases to trimming and J lost 7 bases, with 7 bases between them. The CDR3 sequence is CASSFNEEQYF. The CDR3 region has the DNA TGTGCCAGCAGCTTTAACGAGGAGCAGTACTTC.

This clone was recorded once. This chain uses TRBV5-1 with TRBJ2-1; D unresolved. CDR1 is SGHRS and CDR2 is YFSETQ in the germline V gene. Trimming took off 2 bases at V and 4 bases at J, with 13 bases between the two ends. This CDR3 contains 15 residues. The CDR3 DNA follows: TGCGCCAGCAGCTTTAAAACAGAAACTTACAATGAGCAGTTCTTC. Translated, it gives CASSFKTETYNEQFF.